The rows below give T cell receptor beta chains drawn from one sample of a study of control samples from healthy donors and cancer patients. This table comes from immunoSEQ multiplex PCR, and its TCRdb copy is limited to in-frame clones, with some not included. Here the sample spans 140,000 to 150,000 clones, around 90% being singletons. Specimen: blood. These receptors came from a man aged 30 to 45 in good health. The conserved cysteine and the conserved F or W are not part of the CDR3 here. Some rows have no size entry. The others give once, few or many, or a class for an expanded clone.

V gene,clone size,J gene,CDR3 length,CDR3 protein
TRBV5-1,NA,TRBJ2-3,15,ASSLEIGGPGTDTQY
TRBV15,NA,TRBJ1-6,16,ATSRDLRGGTYNSPLH
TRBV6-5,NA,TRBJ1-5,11,ASRRGRGQPQH
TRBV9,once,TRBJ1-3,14,ASSPIRGDSGNTIY
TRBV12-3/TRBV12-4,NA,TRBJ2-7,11,ASRGDYSYEQY
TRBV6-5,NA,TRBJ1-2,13,ASSTIAGGVYGYT
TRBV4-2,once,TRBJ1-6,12,ASSQDRTNSPLH
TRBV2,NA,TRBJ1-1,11,ASSDREGTEAF
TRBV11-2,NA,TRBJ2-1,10,ASSFVGNEQF
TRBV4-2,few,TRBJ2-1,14,ASSQDGTSGGNEQF
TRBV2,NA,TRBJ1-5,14,ASSETGGNSNQPQH
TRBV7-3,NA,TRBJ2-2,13,ASSLNSGGTGELF
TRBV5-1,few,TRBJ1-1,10,ASRKMNTEAF
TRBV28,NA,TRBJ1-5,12,AILEGRGNQPQH
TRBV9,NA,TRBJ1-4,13,ASSVTGGANEKLF
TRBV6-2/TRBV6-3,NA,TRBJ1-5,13,ASSPRWESNQPQH
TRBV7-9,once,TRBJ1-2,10,ASSLEHYGYT
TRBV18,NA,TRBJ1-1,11,ASSATGLTEAF
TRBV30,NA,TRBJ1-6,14,AWSATGGLHNSPLH
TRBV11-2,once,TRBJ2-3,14,ASRPGSGGYRDTQY
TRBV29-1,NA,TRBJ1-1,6,SVGRAF
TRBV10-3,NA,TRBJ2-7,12,AIRDRGFYAEQY
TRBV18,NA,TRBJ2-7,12,ASSPVAGGYEQY
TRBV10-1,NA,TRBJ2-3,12,ASSASGSTDTQY
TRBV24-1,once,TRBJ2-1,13,ATSFRGAGYNEQF
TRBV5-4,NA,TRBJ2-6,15,ASSSPGQGAGANVLT
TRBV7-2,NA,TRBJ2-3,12,ASSLGGPSDTQY
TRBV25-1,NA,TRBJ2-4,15,ASSACQGQLAKNIQY
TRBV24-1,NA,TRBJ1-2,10,ATSRWGYGYT
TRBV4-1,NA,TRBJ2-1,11,ASSQDPFREQF
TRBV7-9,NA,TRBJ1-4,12,ASSLSGENEKLF
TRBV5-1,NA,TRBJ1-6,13,ASSGRTGYNSPLH
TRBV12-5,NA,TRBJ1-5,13,ASGDDRVPNQPQH
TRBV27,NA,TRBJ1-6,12,ASRMLTPPNPLH
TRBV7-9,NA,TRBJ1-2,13,ASSLVGTGTYGYT
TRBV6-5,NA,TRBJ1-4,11,ASSADRDEKLF